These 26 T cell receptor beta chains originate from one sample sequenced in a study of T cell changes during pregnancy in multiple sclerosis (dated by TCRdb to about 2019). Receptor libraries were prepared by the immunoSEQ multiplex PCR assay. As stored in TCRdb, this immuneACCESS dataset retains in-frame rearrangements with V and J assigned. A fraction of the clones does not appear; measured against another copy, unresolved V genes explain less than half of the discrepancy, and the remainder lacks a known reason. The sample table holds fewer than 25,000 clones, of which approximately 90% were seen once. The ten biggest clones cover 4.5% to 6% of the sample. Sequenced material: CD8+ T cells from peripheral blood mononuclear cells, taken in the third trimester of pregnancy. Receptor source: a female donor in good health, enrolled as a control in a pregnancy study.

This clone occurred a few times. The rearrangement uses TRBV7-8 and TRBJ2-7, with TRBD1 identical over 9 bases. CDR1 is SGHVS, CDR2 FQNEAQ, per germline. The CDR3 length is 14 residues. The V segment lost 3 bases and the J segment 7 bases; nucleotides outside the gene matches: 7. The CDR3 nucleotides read TGTGCCAGCAGCTTCATGGGACAGGGTGGAGAGCAGTACTTC. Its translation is CASSFMGQGGEQYF.

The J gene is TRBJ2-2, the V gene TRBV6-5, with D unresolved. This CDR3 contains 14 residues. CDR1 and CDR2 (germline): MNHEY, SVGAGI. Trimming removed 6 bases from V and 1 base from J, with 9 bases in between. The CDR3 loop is CASSRRRNTGELFF. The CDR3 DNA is TGTGCCAGCAGCCGACGGAGGAACACCGGGGAGCTGTTTTTT.

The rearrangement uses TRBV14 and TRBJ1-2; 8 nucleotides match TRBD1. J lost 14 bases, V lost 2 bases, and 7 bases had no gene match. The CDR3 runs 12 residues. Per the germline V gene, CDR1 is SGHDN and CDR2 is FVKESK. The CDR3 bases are TGTGCCAGCAGCCAACCGGACAGGGACAGAACCTTC. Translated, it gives CASSQPDRDRTF.

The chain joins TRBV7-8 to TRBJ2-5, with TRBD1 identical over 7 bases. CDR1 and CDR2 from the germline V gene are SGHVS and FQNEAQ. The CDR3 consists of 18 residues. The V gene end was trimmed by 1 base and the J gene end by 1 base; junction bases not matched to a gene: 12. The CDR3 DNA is TGTGCCAGCAGCTTAGTCTCAGAGACAGGGCCCATCCAAGAGACCCAGTACTTC. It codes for CASSLVSETGPIQETQYF.

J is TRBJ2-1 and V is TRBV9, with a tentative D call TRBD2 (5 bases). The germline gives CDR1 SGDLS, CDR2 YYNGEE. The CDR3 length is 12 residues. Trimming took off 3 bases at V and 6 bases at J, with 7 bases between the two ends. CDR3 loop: CASSGRANEQFF. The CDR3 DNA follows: TGTGCCAGCAGCGGGCGGGCCAATGAGCAGTTCTTC.

CDR3 sequence: CASSSGTTIEAFF. CDR3 sequence (DNA): TGTGCCAGCAGTTCAGGGACAACTATAGAAGCTTTCTTT. The V and J genes are TRBV11-2 and TRBJ1-1; possibly TRBD1 for D (6 bases). The ends were cut back, 6 bases at V and 8 bases at J, with 16 bases in the middle. CDR3 length equals 13 residues. CDR1 SGHAT and CDR2 FQNNGV come from the germline V gene.

In nucleotides, the CDR3 is TGTGCCAGTAAACAGGGGAACACTGAAGCTTTCTTT. This sequence encodes CASKQGNTEAFF. The V call is TRBV27, the J call TRBJ1-1; tentatively, D is TRBD1 (6 bases). The V and J ends lost 9 bases and 1 base respectively, with 9 bases between them. CDR1 is MNHEY and CDR2 is SMNVEV in the germline V gene (reference sequence). CDR3 length equals 12 residues.

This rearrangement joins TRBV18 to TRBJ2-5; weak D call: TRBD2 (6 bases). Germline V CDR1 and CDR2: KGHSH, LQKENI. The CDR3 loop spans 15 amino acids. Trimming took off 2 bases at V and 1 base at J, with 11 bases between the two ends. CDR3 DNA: TGTGCCAGCTCACCATCGGGGGTCTTCCAAGAGACCCAGTACTTC. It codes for CASSPSGVFQETQYF.

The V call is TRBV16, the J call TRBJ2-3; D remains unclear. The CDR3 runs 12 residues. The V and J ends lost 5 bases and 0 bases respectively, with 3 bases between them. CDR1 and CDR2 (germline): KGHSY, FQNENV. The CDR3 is CASSGSTDTQYF. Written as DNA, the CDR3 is TGTGCCAGCAGCGGCAGCACAGATACGCAGTATTTT.

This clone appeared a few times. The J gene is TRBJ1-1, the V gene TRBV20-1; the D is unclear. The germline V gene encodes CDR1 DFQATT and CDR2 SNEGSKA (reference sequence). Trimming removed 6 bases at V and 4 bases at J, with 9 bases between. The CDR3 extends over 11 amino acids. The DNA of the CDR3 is TGCAGTGCCCCGGGAGGCACTGAAGCTTTCTTT. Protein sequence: CSAPGGTEAFF.

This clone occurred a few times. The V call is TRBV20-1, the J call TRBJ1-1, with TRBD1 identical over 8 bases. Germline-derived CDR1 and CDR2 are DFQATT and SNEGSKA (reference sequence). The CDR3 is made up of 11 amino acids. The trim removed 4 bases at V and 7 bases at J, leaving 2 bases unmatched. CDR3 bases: TGCAGTGCTACGGACAGGGTTGAAGCTTTCTTT. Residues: CSATDRVEAFF.

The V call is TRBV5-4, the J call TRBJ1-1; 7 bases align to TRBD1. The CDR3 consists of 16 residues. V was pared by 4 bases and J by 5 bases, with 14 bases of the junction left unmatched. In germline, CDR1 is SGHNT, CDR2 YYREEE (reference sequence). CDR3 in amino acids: CASSTSTGFRRTEAFF. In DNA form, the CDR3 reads TGTGCCAGCAGCACCTCGACAGGGTTCAGGCGTACTGAAGCTTTCTTT.

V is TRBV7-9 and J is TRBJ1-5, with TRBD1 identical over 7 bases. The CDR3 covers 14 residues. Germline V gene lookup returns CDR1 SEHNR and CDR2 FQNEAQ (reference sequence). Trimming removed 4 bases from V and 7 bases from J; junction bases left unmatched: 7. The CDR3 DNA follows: TGTGCCAGCAGCTCCGGACAGGCGTACCAGCCCCAGCATTTT. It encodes CASSSGQAYQPQHF.

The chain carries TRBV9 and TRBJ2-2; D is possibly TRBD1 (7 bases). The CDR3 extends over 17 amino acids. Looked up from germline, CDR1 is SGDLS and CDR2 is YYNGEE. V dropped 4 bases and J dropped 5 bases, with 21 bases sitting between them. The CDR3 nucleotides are TGTGCCAGCAGCCCGAGCCCCCTCAGGGGGAGGACCGGGGAGCTGTTTTTT. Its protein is CASSPSPLRGRTGELFF.

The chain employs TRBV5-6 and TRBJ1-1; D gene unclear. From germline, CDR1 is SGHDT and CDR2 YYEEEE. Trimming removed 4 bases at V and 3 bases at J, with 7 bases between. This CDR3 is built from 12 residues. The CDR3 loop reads CASSEMDTEAFF. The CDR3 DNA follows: TGTGCCAGCAGCGAGATGGACACTGAAGCTTTCTTT.

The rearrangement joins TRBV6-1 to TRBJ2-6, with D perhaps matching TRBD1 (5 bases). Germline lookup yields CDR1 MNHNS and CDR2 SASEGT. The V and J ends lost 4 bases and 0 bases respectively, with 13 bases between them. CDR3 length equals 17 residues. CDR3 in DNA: TGTGCCAGCAGTGCCCCCCAGGGCCGCTCTGGGGCCAACGTCCTGACTTTC. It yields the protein CASSAPQGRSGANVLTF.

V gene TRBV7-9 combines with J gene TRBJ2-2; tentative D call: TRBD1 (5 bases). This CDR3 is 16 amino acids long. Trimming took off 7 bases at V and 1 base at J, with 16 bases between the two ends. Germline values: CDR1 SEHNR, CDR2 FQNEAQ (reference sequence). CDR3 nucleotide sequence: TGTGCCAGCACCTCATGGGCAGGGCTGAACACCGGGGAGCTGTTTTTT. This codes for CASTSWAGLNTGELFF. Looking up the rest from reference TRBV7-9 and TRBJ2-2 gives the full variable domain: DTGVSQNPRHKITKRGQNVTFRCDPISEHNRLYWYRQTLGQGPEFLTYFQNEAQLEKSRLLSDRFSAERPKGSFSTLEIQRTEQGDSAMYLCASTSWAGLNTGELFFGEGSRLTVL.

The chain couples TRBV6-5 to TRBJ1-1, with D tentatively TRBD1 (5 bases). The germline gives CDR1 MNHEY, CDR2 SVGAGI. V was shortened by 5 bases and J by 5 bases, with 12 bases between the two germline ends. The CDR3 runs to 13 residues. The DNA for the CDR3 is TGTGCCAGCAGTCTTTGGGAGGGGACTGAAGCTTTCTTT. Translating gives CASSLWEGTEAFF.

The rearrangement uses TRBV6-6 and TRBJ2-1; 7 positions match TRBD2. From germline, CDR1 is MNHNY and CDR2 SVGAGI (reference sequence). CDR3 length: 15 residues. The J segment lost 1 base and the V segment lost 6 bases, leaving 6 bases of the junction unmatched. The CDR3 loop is CASSIGGGSYNEQFF. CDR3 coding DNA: TGTGCCAGCAGCATTGGGGGAGGGTCCTACAATGAGCAGTTCTTC.

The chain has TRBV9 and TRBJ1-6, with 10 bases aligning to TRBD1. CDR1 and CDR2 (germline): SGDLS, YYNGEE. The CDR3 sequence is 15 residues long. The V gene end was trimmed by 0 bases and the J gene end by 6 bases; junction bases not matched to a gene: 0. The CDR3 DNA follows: TGTGCCAGCAGCGTAGGGACAGGGGGTAATTCACCCCTCCACTTT. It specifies CASSVGTGGNSPLHF.

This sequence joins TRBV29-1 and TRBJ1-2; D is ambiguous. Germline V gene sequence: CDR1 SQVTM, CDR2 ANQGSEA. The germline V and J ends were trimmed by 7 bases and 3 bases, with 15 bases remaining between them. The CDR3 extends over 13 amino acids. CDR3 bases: TGCAGCGCCCCTGAGGAGGGCGACTATGGCTACACCTTC. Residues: CSAPEEGDYGYTF.

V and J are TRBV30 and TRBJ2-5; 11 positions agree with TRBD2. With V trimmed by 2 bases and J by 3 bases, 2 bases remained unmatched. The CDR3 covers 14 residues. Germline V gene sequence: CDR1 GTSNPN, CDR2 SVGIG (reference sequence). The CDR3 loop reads CAWSKGLAEETQYF. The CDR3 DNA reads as TGTGCCTGGAGTAAGGGACTAGCGGAAGAGACCCAGTACTTC.

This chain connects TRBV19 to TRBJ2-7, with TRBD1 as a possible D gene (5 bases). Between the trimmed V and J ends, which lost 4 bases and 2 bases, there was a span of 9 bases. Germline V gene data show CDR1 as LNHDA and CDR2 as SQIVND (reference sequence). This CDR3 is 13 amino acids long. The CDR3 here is CASSTGFTYEQYF. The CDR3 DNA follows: TGTGCCAGTAGTACAGGGTTTACCTACGAGCAGTACTTC.

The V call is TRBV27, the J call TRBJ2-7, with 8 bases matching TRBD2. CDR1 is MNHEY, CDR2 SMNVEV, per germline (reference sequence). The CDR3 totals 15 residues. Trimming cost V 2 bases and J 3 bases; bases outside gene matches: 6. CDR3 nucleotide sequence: TGTGCCAGCAGTTTAAGGCGGGGGGACGACTACGAGCAGTACTTC. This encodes CASSLRRGDDYEQYF.

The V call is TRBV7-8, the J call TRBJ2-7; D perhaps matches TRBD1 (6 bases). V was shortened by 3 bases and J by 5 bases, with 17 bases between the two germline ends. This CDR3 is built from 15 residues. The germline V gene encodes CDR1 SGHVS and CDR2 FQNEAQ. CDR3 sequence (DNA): TGTGCCAGCAGCTTTCACAGGGAAGTTATCGACGAGCAGTACTTC. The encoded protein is CASSFHREVIDEQYF.

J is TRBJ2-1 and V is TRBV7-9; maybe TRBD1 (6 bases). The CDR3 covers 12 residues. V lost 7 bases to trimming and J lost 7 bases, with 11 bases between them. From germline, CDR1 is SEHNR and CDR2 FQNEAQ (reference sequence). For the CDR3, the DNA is TGTGCCAGCAACCCAGGGGCAAATGAGCAGTTCTTC. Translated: CASNPGANEQFF.